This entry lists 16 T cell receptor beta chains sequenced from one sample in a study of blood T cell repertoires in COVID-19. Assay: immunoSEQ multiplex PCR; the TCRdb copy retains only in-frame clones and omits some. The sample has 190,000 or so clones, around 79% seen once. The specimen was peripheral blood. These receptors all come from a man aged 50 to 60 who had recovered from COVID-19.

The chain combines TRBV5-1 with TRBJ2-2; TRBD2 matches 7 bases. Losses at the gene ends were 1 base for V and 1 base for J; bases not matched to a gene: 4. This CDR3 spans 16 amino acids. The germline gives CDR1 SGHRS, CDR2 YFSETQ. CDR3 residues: CASSLFLAGNTGELFF. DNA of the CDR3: TGCGCCAGCAGCTTGTTTTTAGCGGGGAACACCGGGGAGCTGTTTTTT.

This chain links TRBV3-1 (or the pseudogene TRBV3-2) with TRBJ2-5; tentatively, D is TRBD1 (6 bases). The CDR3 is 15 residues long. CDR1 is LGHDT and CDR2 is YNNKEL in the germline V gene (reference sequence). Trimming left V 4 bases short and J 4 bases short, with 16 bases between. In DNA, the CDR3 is TGTGCCAGCAGCCCCAAACAGGGCATTTTAGAGACCCAGTACTTC. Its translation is CASSPKQGILETQYF.

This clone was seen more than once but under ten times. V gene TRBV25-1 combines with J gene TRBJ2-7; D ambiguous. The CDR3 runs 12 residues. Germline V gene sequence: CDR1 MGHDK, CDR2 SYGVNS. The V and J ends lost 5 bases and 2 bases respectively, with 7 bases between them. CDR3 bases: TGTGCCAGCAGTTTATCCGCCTACGAGCAGTACTTC. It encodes CASSLSAYEQYF.

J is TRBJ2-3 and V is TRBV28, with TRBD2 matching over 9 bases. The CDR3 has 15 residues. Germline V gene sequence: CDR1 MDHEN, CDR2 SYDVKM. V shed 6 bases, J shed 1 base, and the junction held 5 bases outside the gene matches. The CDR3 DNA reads TGTGCCAGCAGAGTAGCGGGAGTGGGCACAGATACGCAGTATTTT. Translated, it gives CASRVAGVGTDTQYF.

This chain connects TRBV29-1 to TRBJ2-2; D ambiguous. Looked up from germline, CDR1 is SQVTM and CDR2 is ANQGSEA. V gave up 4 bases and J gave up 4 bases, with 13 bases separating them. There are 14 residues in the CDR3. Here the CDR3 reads CSVGTVSSTGELFF. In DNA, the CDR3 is TGCAGCGTTGGAACAGTCTCGAGCACCGGGGAGCTGTTTTTT.

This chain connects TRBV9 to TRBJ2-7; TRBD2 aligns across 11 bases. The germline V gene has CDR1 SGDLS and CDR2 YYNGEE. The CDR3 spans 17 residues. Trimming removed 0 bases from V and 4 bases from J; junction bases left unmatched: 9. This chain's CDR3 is CASSVAATSGNLYEQYF. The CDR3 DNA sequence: TGTGCCAGCAGCGTAGCTGCGACTAGCGGGAACTTGTACGAGCAGTACTTC.

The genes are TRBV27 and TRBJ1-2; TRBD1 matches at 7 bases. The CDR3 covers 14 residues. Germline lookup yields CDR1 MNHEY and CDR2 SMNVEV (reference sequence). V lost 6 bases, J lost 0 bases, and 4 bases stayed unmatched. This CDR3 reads CASRATGANYGYTF. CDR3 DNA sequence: TGTGCCAGCAGGGCAACAGGGGCTAACTATGGCTACACCTTC.

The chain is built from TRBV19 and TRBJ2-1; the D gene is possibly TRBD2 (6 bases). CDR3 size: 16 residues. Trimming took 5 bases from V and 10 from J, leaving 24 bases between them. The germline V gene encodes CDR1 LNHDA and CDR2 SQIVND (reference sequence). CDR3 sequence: CASSPVAGLSGGEQFF. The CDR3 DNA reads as TGTGCCAGTAGTCCCGTGGCTGGACTATCCGGAGGAGAGCAGTTCTTC. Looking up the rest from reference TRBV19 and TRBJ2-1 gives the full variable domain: DGGITQSPKYLFRKEGQNVTLSCEQNLNHDAMYWYRQDPGQGLRLIYYSQIVNDFQKGDIAEGYSVSREKKESFPLTVTSAQKNPTAFYLCASSPVAGLSGGEQFFGPGTRLTVL.

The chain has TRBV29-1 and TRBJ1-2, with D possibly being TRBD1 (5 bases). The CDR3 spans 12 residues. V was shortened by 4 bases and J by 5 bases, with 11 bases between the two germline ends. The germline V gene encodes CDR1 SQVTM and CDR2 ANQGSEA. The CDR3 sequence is CSVVTGDYGYTF. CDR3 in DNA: TGCAGCGTTGTAACAGGTGATTATGGCTACACCTTC.

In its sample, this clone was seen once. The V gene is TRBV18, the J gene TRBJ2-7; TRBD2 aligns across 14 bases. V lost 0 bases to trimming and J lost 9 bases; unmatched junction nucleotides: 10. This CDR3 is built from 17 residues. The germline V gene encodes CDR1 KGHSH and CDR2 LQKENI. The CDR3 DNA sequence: TGTGCCAGCTCACCACCGGGTACCGGGACTAGCGGGAGAGGGCAGTACTTC. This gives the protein CASSPPGTGTSGRGQYF. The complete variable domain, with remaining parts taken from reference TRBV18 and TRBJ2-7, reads NAGVMQNPRHLVRRRGQEARLRCSPMKGHSHVYWYRQLPEEGLKFMVYLQKENIIDESGMPKERFSAEFPKEGPSILRIQQVVRGDSAAYFCASSPPGTGTSGRGQYFGPGTRLTVT.

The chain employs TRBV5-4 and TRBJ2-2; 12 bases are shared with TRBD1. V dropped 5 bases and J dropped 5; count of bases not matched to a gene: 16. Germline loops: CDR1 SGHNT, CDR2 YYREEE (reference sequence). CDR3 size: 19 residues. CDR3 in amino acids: CASSNGGTGGGVSTGELFF. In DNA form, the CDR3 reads TGTGCCAGCAGTAACGGAGGGACAGGGGGCGGGGTATCTACCGGGGAGCTGTTTTTT.

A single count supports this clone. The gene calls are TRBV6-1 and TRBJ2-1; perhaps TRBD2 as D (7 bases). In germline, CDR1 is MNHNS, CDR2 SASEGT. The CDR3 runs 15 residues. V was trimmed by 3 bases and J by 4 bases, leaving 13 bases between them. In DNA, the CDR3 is TGTGCCAGCAGTGAGGGGAGGGGGTGGTACAATGAGCAGTTCTTC. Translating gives CASSEGRGWYNEQFF.

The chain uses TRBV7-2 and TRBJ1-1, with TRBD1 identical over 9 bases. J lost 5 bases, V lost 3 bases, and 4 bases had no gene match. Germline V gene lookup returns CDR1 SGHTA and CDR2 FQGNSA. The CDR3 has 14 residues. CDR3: CASSLGQGKTEAFF. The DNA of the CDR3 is TGTGCCAGCAGCTTGGGACAGGGAAAAACTGAAGCTTTCTTT.

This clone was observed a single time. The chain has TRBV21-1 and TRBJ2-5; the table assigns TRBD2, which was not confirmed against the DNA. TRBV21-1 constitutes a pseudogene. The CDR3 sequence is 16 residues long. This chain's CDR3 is CARNKGGLAVQETQYF. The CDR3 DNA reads TGTGCCAGAAACAAGGGGGGACTAGCAGTGCAAGAGACCCAGTACTTC.

This CDR3 is CATSREQAPPTLFF. The CDR3 nucleotides are TGTGCCACCAGCAGAGAACAGGCCCCCCCCACACTGTTTTTT. The chain uses TRBV15 and TRBJ1-4; a possible D gene is TRBD1 (5 bases). The V end was cut by 0 bases, the J end by 13 bases, with 15 bases between. The CDR3 is 14 amino acids. Looked up from germline, CDR1 is LNHNV and CDR2 is YYDKDF (reference sequence).

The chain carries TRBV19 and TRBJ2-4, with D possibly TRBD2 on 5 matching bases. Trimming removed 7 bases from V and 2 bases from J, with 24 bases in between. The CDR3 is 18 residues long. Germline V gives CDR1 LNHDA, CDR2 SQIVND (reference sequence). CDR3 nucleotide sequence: TGTGCCAGTACCCCCCGGCAGGCAACAACGGGAACCAAAAACATTCAGTACTTC. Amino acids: CASTPRQATTGTKNIQYF.